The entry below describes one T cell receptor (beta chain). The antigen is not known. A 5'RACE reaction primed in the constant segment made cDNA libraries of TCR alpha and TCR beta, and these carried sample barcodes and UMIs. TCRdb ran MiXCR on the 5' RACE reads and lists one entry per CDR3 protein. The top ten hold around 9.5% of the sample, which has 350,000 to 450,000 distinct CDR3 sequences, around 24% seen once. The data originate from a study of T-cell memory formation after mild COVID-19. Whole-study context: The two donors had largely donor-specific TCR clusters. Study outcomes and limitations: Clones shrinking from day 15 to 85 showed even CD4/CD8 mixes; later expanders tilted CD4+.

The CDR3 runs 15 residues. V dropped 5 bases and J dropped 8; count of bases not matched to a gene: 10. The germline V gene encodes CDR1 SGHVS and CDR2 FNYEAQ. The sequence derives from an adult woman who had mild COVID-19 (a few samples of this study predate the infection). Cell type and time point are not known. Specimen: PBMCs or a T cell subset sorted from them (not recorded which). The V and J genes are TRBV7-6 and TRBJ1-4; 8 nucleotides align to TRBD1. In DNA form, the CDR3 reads TGTGCCAGCAGCCCACGGCAGGGGGCACGAGAAAAACTGTTTTTT. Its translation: CASSPRQGAREKLFF. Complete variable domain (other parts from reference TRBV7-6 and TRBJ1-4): GAGVSQSPRYKVTKRGQDVALRCDPISGHVSLYWYRQALGQGPEFLTYFNYEAQQDKSGLPNDRFSAERPEGSISTLTIQRTEQRDSAMYRCASSPRQGAREKLFFGSGTQLSVL.